This T cell receptor beta chain was obtained from a study of T cells expressing NK-cell markers. TCRdb re-called the 5' RACE reads and catalogs CDR3 proteins one per entry, DNA excluded. This sample's clone table lists 400,000 to 450,000 distinct CDR3 sequences. Germline CDR1 is DFQATT and CDR2 is SNEGSKA (reference sequence). This CDR3 comprises 11 residues. Study observations and caveats: Certain NKG2C+ T cell clones were expanded, and their HCMV specificity remained unclear.

Of note for this clonotype: Its cognate antigen is unknown.

The chain couples TRBV20-1 to TRBJ2-1; TCRdb outputs TRBD2, but without DNA this stays unchecked. Sequencing was done on a sample of blood T cells: a sorted CD56 or NKG2C T cell subset, CD4+ or CD8+ T cells, or bulk PBMC T cells (not recorded which). This receptor was taken from a woman aged 18 to 75 in good health. CDR3 loop: CSLGADHEQFF.